These T cell receptor beta chains were read from a single sample in a study of CD8 T cells in Susac syndrome. TCRdb re-called the immunoSEQ multiplex PCR reads with MiXCR, one entry per CDR3 protein. The repertoire holds roughly 88,000 distinct CDR3 sequences, with 90% to 97% as singletons. The source material was CD8+ T cells from PBMCs. These receptors originate from a human donor with Susac syndrome. The conserved cysteine and the conserved F or W are not part of the CDR3 here. The order of the fields is V gene, J gene, clone size, CDR3 protein. The size of a clone is reported for some rows only, either as once, few or many, or as a class for expanded clones.

>TRBV27|TRBJ1-1|once
ASSSLGAEAF
>TRBV29-1|TRBJ1-1|.
SVPTPRGANTEAF
>TRBV6-5|TRBJ2-2|.
ASSYSVNTGELF
>TRBV9|TRBJ2-7|.
ASSVEGQGLPYEQY
>TRBV13|TRBJ2-1|.
ASSPLSRNEQF
>TRBV3-1|TRBJ1-1|.
ASSPDSTTEAF
>TRBV29-1|TRBJ1-3|.
SVLEGGTGNTIY
>TRBV25-1|TRBJ2-3|.
ASSELAGRTDTQY
>TRBV27|TRBJ2-5|once
ASSWTLQETQY
>TRBV29-1|TRBJ1-2|.
SVPRGNYGYT
>TRBV28|TRBJ2-7|.
ASSPGCRDNEQY
>TRBV4-3|TRBJ1-3|.
ASSPYQGLPGNTIY
>TRBV20-1|TRBJ2-1|.
SARDTQLAGNYNEQF
>TRBV30|TRBJ2-1|.
AWSDFQNEQF
>TRBV5-6|TRBJ1-5|once
ASSLAGQSGQPQH
>TRBV9|TRBJ2-5|.
ASSVKSGEETQY
>TRBV7-2|TRBJ2-7|.
ASSLDVGSSYEQY